These 30 T cell receptor beta chains were sequenced from one sample in a study of shared clonotypes between healthy human individuals. TCRdb keeps only in-frame clones here, not all; method: immunoSEQ multiplex PCR. The data hold about 580,000 clones, with roughly 98% observed a single time. In the naive CD8 group, cells lacked CD45RO and were positively selected for CCR7, so terminally differentiated effector memory CD45RA+ cells were left out. Sequenced: naive CD8+ T cells sorted from blood. These receptors were obtained from a young man in good health.

This sequence joins TRBV7-9 and TRBJ2-5, with no clear D. Trimming cost V 2 bases and J 5 bases, with 6 bases left between them. Looked up from germline, CDR1 is SEHNR and CDR2 is FQNEAQ (reference sequence). CDR3 size: 12 residues. The CDR3 is CASSLLEETQYF. The CDR3 DNA follows: TGTGCCAGCAGCTTACTTGAGGAGACCCAGTACTTC.

V usage is TRBV25-1 and J usage is TRBJ2-2; a weak D match, TRBD1 (6 bases). Between the trimmed V and J ends, which lost 8 bases and 5 bases, there was a span of 18 bases. The CDR3 loop spans 15 amino acids. Germline CDR1 reads MGHDK; CDR2 reads SYGVNS. The CDR3 DNA reads as TGTGCCAGCTCCTTGGCAGGGGCGAGGACCGGGGAGCTGTTTTTT. It is translated as CASSLAGARTGELFF.

The gene calls are TRBV5-6 and TRBJ2-7, with unresolved D. The length of the CDR3 is 14 residues. V was clipped by 4 bases and J by 3 bases, with 14 bases between them. Germline V gives CDR1 SGHDT, CDR2 YYEEEE. The CDR3 DNA is TGTGCCAGCAGCACGGCCCCGTTCCGCTACGAGCAGTACTTC. Translated: CASSTAPFRYEQYF.

The genes are TRBV18 and TRBJ2-3; D is undetermined. Looked up from germline, CDR1 is KGHSH and CDR2 is LQKENI. The CDR3 loop spans 14 amino acids. V shed 0 bases and J shed 4 bases, with 8 bases lying between them. DNA of the CDR3: TGTGCCAGCTCACCACCACGGTCGGCAGATACGCAGTATTTT. This encodes CASSPPRSADTQYF.

The chain employs TRBV7-9 and TRBJ2-3; a weak D match, TRBD1 (5 bases). This CDR3 comprises 15 residues. Germline V gene data show CDR1 as SEHNR and CDR2 as FQNEAQ (reference sequence). V lost 3 bases and J 0 bases, leaving 10 bases between the germline ends. This CDR3 is CASSLGQGSTDTQYF. The CDR3 DNA sequence: TGTGCCAGCAGCTTGGGGCAGGGAAGCACAGATACGCAGTATTTT.

V and J are TRBV27 and TRBJ1-1, with D unresolved. Trimming took 4 bases from V and 2 from J, leaving 11 bases between them. CDR3 length: 14 residues. The germline V gene encodes CDR1 MNHEY and CDR2 SMNVEV (reference sequence). CDR3 region: CASSSGGRNTEAFF. The CDR3 DNA follows: TGTGCCAGCAGTTCAGGCGGGAGAAACACTGAAGCTTTCTTT.

The chain links TRBV27 to TRBJ2-7, with D possibly being TRBD2 (6 bases). This CDR3 spans 14 amino acids. Germline V gives CDR1 MNHEY, CDR2 SMNVEV (reference sequence). Trimming shortened V by 2 bases and J by 2 bases, and 10 bases separated the two germline ends. The CDR3 is CASSLNGGAYEQYF. The CDR3 coding sequence is TGTGCCAGCAGTTTAAACGGAGGGGCCTACGAGCAGTACTTC.

The chain employs TRBV7-9 and TRBJ1-1, with a possible D match to TRBD1 (5 bases). The CDR3 consists of 13 residues. V gave up 8 bases and J gave up 4 bases, with 14 bases separating them. CDR1 is SEHNR and CDR2 is FQNEAQ in the germline V gene (reference sequence). The CDR3 is CASRGDRGTEAFF. CDR3 bases: TGTGCCAGCCGAGGGGACCGTGGCACTGAAGCTTTCTTT.

The gene calls are TRBV7-9 and TRBJ2-7, with D tentatively TRBD1 (6 bases). The germline CDR1 and CDR2 sequences are SEHNR and FQNEAQ (reference sequence). CDR3 length equals 17 residues. The V end was cut by 4 bases, the J end by 1 base, with 20 bases between. The CDR3 region is CASSSRTDSKGSYEQYF. In DNA, the CDR3 is TGTGCCAGCAGCTCTCGGACAGACTCAAAGGGGTCCTACGAGCAGTACTTC.

V is TRBV29-1 and J is TRBJ2-1; D could derive from TRBD1 or TRBD2 (5 bases each). The germline V gene encodes CDR1 SQVTM and CDR2 ANQGSEA. The germline V and J ends were trimmed by 8 bases and 7 bases, with 12 bases remaining between them. The CDR3 spans 11 residues. The DNA of the CDR3 is TGCAGCTCCCCATGGGGGAATGAGCAGTTCTTC. This translates into CSSPWGNEQFF.

The V and J genes are TRBV7-9 and TRBJ2-7; 12 bases line up with TRBD2. Germline V gives CDR1 SEHNR, CDR2 FQNEAQ (reference sequence). CDR3 length equals 14 residues. V shed 4 bases, J shed 2 bases, and the junction held 0 bases outside the gene matches. The CDR3 bases are TGTGCCAGCAGCTGGACTAGCGGGACCTACGAGCAGTACTTC. Translated: CASSWTSGTYEQYF.

V is TRBV27 and J is TRBJ2-1; 7 bases fit TRBD2. This CDR3 is 16 amino acids long. The trim removed 5 bases at V and 0 bases at J, leaving 7 bases unmatched. The V gene's germline CDR1 is MNHEY and CDR2 SMNVEV (reference sequence). CDR3 protein: CASSKRGPSSYNEQFF. The CDR3 DNA is TGTGCCAGCAGTAAGCGGGGTCCGAGCTCCTACAATGAGCAGTTCTTC.

The CDR3 is CASSAGQGVGRRNTIYF. The CDR3 bases are TGTGCCAGCAGCGCGGGACAGGGGGTAGGACGGAGAAACACCATATATTTT. The J gene is TRBJ1-3, the V gene TRBV9; TRBD1 matches 11 bases. CDR1 is SGDLS, CDR2 YYNGEE, per germline. V lost 3 bases, J lost 5 bases, and 10 bases stayed unmatched. CDR3 length: 17 residues.

The chain links TRBV29-1 to TRBJ2-7; D may be TRBD1 (5 bases). The germline gives CDR1 SQVTM, CDR2 ANQGSEA. This CDR3 is 13 amino acids long. V was trimmed by 6 bases and J by 5 bases, leaving 17 bases between them. In DNA form, the CDR3 reads TGCAGCGTCTCAAGGCAGGGTAGAGACGAGCAGTACTTC. Amino acid sequence: CSVSRQGRDEQYF.

The chain joins TRBV7-9 to TRBJ2-3; 7 nucleotides align to TRBD2. Germline CDR1 and CDR2: SEHNR and FQNEAQ (reference sequence). The J segment lost 6 bases and the V segment lost 2 bases, leaving 11 bases of the junction unmatched. There are 16 residues in the CDR3. CDR3 region: CASSLIRMRERDTQYF. CDR3 sequence (DNA): TGTGCCAGCAGCTTAATACGGATGCGGGAGAGGGATACGCAGTATTTT.

V gene TRBV28 combines with J gene TRBJ2-2; TRBD2 matches at 12 bases. With 5 bases clipped from V and 1 base from J, the junction kept 5 bases outside the gene matches. The CDR3 is 17 amino acids. The germline CDR1 and CDR2 sequences are MDHEN and SYDVKM. The CDR3 sequence: CASSLTLAGGNTGELFF. As DNA, the CDR3 is TGTGCCAGCAGTCTAACACTAGCGGGAGGGAACACCGGGGAGCTGTTTTTT.

Only one count was recorded for this clone. This chain joins TRBV5-1 and TRBJ2-5; TRBD1 matches 7 bases. The CDR3 loop spans 14 amino acids. Germline V gene lookup returns CDR1 SGHRS and CDR2 YFSETQ. Germline trimming cut 4 bases from V and 4 bases from J; bases unmatched to any gene: 7. The CDR3 DNA sequence: TGCGCCAGCAGCAAAAGACAGGGTAGAGAGACCCAGTACTTC. Protein product: CASSKRQGRETQYF.

CDR3 coding DNA: TGTGCCAACCTAGATAGCGGGAGGGGAGCTGGGGCCAACGTCCTGACTTTC. Translating gives CANLDSGRGAGANVLTF. The J gene is TRBJ2-6, the V gene TRBV7-9; TRBD2 matches at 11 bases. With V trimmed by 10 bases and J by 2 bases, 10 bases remained unmatched. The CDR3 contains 17 residues. Germline loops: CDR1 SEHNR, CDR2 FQNEAQ (reference sequence). Full variable domain (remainder filled in from reference TRBV7-9 and TRBJ2-6): DTGVSQNPRHKITKRGQNVTFRCDPISEHNRLYWYRQTLGQGPEFLTYFQNEAQLEKSRLLSDRFSAERPKGSFSTLEIQRTEQGDSAMYLCANLDSGRGAGANVLTFGAGSRLTVL.

V gene TRBV6-5 combines with J gene TRBJ1-1; no clear D gene. The CDR3 contains 15 residues. Germline assignment: CDR1 MNHEY and CDR2 SVGAGI. Trimming removed 0 bases at V and 1 base at J, with 9 bases between. The CDR3 region is CASSYSERGNTEAFF. CDR3 in DNA: TGTGCCAGCAGTTACTCTGAACGGGGGAACACTGAAGCTTTCTTT.

CDR3 nucleotides: TGTGCCAGCAGACCCGGGACAGGGGGCGGCGAGCAGTACTTC. Its translation: CASRPGTGGGEQYF. V gene TRBV7-9 combines with J gene TRBJ2-7, with 12 bases matching TRBD1. The CDR3 consists of 14 residues. The ends lost 6 bases at V and 6 bases at J; junction bases unmatched: 6. The germline CDR1 and CDR2 sequences are SEHNR and FQNEAQ (reference sequence).

The chain carries TRBV28 and TRBJ2-3, with D tentatively TRBD2 (5 bases). This CDR3 is built from 12 residues. CDR1 and CDR2 (germline): MDHEN, SYDVKM. V lost 3 bases and J 5 bases, leaving 6 bases between the germline ends. Here the CDR3 DNA reads TGTGCCAGCAGTTTTGAGGGAGATACGCAGTATTTT. Amino acid sequence: CASSFEGDTQYF.

This sequence joins TRBV2 and TRBJ1-5; D unclear. V lost 4 bases to trimming and J lost 2 bases, with 9 bases between them. The length of the CDR3 is 14 residues. Germline V CDR1 and CDR2: SNHLY, FYNNEI. CDR3: CASSGGSGNQPQHF. Here the CDR3 DNA reads TGTGCCAGCAGTGGTGGTAGTGGCAATCAGCCCCAGCATTTT.

The chain carries TRBV7-9 and TRBJ2-6; no definite D call. This CDR3 spans 15 amino acids. V was trimmed by 6 bases and J by 0 bases, leaving 9 bases between them. From germline, CDR1 is SEHNR and CDR2 FQNEAQ (reference sequence). DNA of the CDR3: TGTGCCAGCAGAGGGTACCTCTCTGGGGCCAACGTCCTGACTTTC. Translating gives CASRGYLSGANVLTF.

V gene TRBV7-9 combines with J gene TRBJ2-7; 8 bases map to TRBD1. CDR1 is SEHNR and CDR2 is FQNEAQ in the germline V gene (reference sequence). The CDR3 runs 15 residues. The junction had 12 bases not matched to a gene; V was cut back by 5 bases and J by 6 bases. In DNA form, the CDR3 reads TGTGCCAGCAGCCCTACGGAACAGGGGGTTCTCGAGCAGTACTTC. It codes for CASSPTEQGVLEQYF.

The CDR3 region is CASSFEEDGYTF. Written as DNA, the CDR3 is TGTGCCAGCAGCTTTGAAGAGGATGGCTACACCTTC. This chain uses TRBV7-9 with TRBJ1-2, with D unclear. Trimming stripped 3 bases from V and 6 bases from J, with 8 bases between. The CDR3 length is 12 residues. Germline assignment: CDR1 SEHNR and CDR2 FQNEAQ (reference sequence). Full variable domain (missing parts from reference TRBV7-9 and TRBJ1-2): DTGVSQNPRHKITKRGQNVTFRCDPISEHNRLYWYRQTLGQGPEFLTYFQNEAQLEKSRLLSDRFSAERPKGSFSTLEIQRTEQGDSAMYLCASSFEEDGYTFGSGTRLTVV.

V usage is TRBV13 and J usage is TRBJ2-5, with unresolved D. Germline loops: CDR1 PRHDT, CDR2 FYEKMQ (reference sequence). This CDR3 contains 12 residues. Trimming stripped 4 bases from V and 0 bases from J, with 3 bases between. Here the CDR3 reads CASSYYQETQYF. The CDR3, as DNA: TGTGCCAGCAGCTACTACCAAGAGACCCAGTACTTC.

The chain has TRBV6-1 and TRBJ1-5, with a tentative D call TRBD1 (5 bases). The CDR3 runs 14 residues. Germline V gene data show CDR1 as MNHNS and CDR2 as SASEGT. Trimming shortened V by 3 bases and J by 7 bases, and 13 bases separated the two germline ends. The CDR3 is CASSEEGVEQPQHF. CDR3 in DNA: TGTGCCAGCAGTGAGGAAGGGGTGGAGCAGCCCCAGCATTTT.

This chain uses TRBV9 with TRBJ2-1; weak D call: TRBD1 (6 bases). In germline, CDR1 is SGDLS, CDR2 YYNGEE. The V and J ends lost 4 bases and 8 bases respectively, with 19 bases between them. The CDR3 consists of 15 residues. The CDR3 reads CASSPSGGRGDEQFF. As DNA, the CDR3 is TGTGCCAGCAGCCCGTCCGGCGGCAGGGGCGATGAGCAGTTCTTC. The full variable domain, its missing parts supplied by reference TRBV9 and TRBJ2-1, is DSGVTQTPKHLITATGQRVTLRCSPRSGDLSVYWYQQSLDQGLQFLIQYYNGEERAKGNILERFSAQQFPDLHSELNLSSLELGDSALYFCASSPSGGRGDEQFFGPGTRLTVL.

The chain employs TRBV21-1 and TRBJ1-2; TRBD1, the table's D call, was not compared with the DNA. TRBV21-1 is reported as a pseudogene. The CDR3 length is 18 residues. The CDR3 sequence: CASSNRDRDSKTNYGYTF. DNA of the CDR3: TGTGCCAGCAGCAACCGTGACCGGGACAGCAAAACCAACTATGGCTACACCTTC.

In its sample, this clone was seen once. The rearrangement links TRBV28 to TRBJ2-7, with D perhaps matching TRBD2 (5 bases). V was shortened by 3 bases and J by 5 bases, with 11 bases between the two germline ends. Per germline, CDR1 MDHEN and CDR2 SYDVKM. The CDR3 has 13 residues. CDR3 nucleotides: TGTGCCAGCAGTTTTGGAGGATCTGACGAGCAGTACTTC. As protein: CASSFGGSDEQYF.